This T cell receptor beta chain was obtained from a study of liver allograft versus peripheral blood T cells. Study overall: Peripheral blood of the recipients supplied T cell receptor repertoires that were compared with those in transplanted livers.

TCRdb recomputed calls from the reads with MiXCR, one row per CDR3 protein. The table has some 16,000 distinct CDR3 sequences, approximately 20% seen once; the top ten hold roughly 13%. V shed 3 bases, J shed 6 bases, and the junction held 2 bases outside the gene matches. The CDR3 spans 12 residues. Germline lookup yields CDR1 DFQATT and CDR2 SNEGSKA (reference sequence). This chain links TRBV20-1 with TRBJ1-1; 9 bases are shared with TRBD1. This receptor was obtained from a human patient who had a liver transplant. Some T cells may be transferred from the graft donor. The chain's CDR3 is CSASRQGAEAFF. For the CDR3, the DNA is TGCAGTGCTAGCCGACAGGGGGCTGAAGCTTTCTTT.